These 14 T cell receptor beta chains share one sample of origin, sequenced in a study of cytomegalovirus exposure and HLA in healthy donors. With 60 Vbeta and 13 Jbeta primers, the PCR was carried out. Libraries were prepared by immunoSEQ multiplex PCR; TCRdb keeps only in-frame clonotypes and omits some of them. There are about 77,000 clones in the sample; approximately 80% occur only once, and 3% to 4% lies in the top ten. Sequenced: PBMCs. These receptors were taken from a man aged 35 to 55 in good health and CMV-seronegative.

The DNA of the CDR3 is TGTGCCAGCAGTTTGGGCAGGGGCGGGTATAGCAATCAGCCCCAGCATTTT. Amino acids: CASSLGRGGYSNQPQHF. The chain recombines TRBV28 with TRBJ1-5; weak D call: TRBD1 (6 bases). The CDR3 is 17 residues long. V was trimmed by 3 bases and J by 0 bases, leaving 15 bases between them. Germline V gene sequence: CDR1 MDHEN, CDR2 SYDVKM.

The gene calls are TRBV9 and TRBJ2-4, with D uncertain. Trimming took 4 bases from V and 1 from J, leaving 6 bases between them. The CDR3 spans 13 residues. Germline V gives CDR1 SGDLS, CDR2 YYNGEE. CDR3 nucleotide sequence: TGTGCCAGCAGCCCAGTGGCCAAAAACATTCAGTACTTC. Translating gives CASSPVAKNIQYF.

The sample holds one count of this clone. J is TRBJ1-3 and V is TRBV7-9; D remains ambiguous. V was cut by 5 bases and J by 0 bases, with 14 bases left in between. Per germline, CDR1 SEHNR and CDR2 FQNEAQ (reference sequence). The CDR3 sequence is 16 residues long. As DNA, the CDR3 is TGTGCCAGCAGCACAGCCACAAGTCACTCTGGAAACACCATATATTTT. The encoded protein is CASSTATSHSGNTIYF.

The chain is built from TRBV9 and TRBJ2-7; D is ambiguous. Germline V gene lookup returns CDR1 SGDLS and CDR2 YYNGEE. With 3 bases removed from V and 2 bases from J, the gap between germline ends came to 12 bases. This CDR3 is built from 14 residues. The CDR3 coding sequence is TGTGCCAGCAGCGCAACTGATGCCCCCTACGAGCAGTACTTC. Translation gives CASSATDAPYEQYF.

This clone came up once. This chain links TRBV27 with TRBJ1-1, with a weak D call TRBD1 (6 bases). This CDR3 comprises 13 residues. The germline V gene has CDR1 MNHEY and CDR2 SMNVEV (reference sequence). Trimming took off 5 bases at V and 5 bases at J, with 12 bases between the two ends. The CDR3 is CASSLQGLTEAFF. CDR3 nucleotide sequence: TGTGCCAGCAGTCTCCAGGGGCTTACTGAAGCTTTCTTT.

This chain connects TRBV11-3 to TRBJ2-2; D is possibly TRBD1 (5 bases). The length of the CDR3 is 13 residues. V was clipped by 5 bases and J by 8 bases, with 12 bases between them. Germline assignment: CDR1 SGHNT and CDR2 YENEEA. The CDR3 DNA reads as TGTGCCAGCAGCCAAATAGGGGTAGGGGAGCTGTTTTTT. It specifies CASSQIGVGELFF.

The CDR3 DNA sequence: TGTGCCAGCAGCCCCCGACAGGAGCTTGAAAAACTGTTTTTT. Translated: CASSPRQELEKLFF. V gene TRBV7-2 combines with J gene TRBJ1-4, with a weak D call TRBD1 (6 bases). V was clipped by 5 bases and J by 7 bases, with 14 bases between them. CDR3 length equals 14 residues. Germline V CDR1 and CDR2: SGHTA, FQGNSA.

About this clone itself: Relative to the germline gene, one junction end is altered; a read error may explain this. The rearrangement links TRBV30 to TRBJ1-2; D ambiguous. Germline V gene data show CDR1 as GTSNPN and CDR2 as SVGIG (reference sequence). This CDR3 is built from 15 residues. The DNA of the CDR3 is TGTGCCTGGAGTGTACGGGTTCTGCTGGCTGGCGGCTACCCCTTC. This codes for CAWSVRVLLAGGYPF.

As concerns this clone: Other DNA sequences in this sample translate to the same CDR3. This chain connects TRBV6-1 to TRBJ2-7; D perhaps matches TRBD1 (5 bases). CDR3 length: 13 amino acids. Trimming removed 5 bases at V and 1 base at J, with 9 bases between. Germline values: CDR1 MNHNS, CDR2 SASEGT. CDR3 sequence reads: CASSRTGSYEQYF. The CDR3 coding sequence is TGTGCCAGCAGTCGTACAGGTTCCTACGAGCAGTACTTC.

This chain links TRBV5-1 with TRBJ1-1, with no clear D. Germline V CDR1 and CDR2: SGHRS, YFSETQ. The CDR3 loop spans 14 amino acids. Trimming took off 0 bases at V and 1 base at J, with 7 bases between the two ends. This chain's CDR3 is CASSLGPENTEAFF. CDR3 nucleotides: TGCGCCAGCAGCTTGGGGCCAGAGAACACTGAAGCTTTCTTT.

The chain combines TRBV11-2 with TRBJ1-2; a possible D gene is TRBD1 (6 bases). Per the germline V gene, CDR1 is SGHAT and CDR2 is FQNNGV. The length of the CDR3 is 12 residues. V was pared by 5 bases and J by 4 bases, with 8 bases between. CDR3 nucleotides: TGTGCCAGCAGCCCGGACAGCTATGGCTACACCTTC. Its translation is CASSPDSYGYTF.

The chain employs TRBV4-2 and TRBJ1-5, with 8 bases that match TRBD1. This CDR3 contains 17 residues. Trimming cost V 3 bases and J 0 bases; bases outside gene matches: 7. In germline, CDR1 is LGHNA, CDR2 YNFKEQ. CDR3 amino acids: CASSQRDRSYSNQPQHF. CDR3 coding DNA: TGTGCCAGCAGCCAGAGGGACAGGAGCTATAGCAATCAGCCCCAGCATTTT.

The rearrangement uses TRBV7-2 and TRBJ2-2; no clear D gene. Between the trimmed V and J ends, which lost 0 bases and 1 base, there was a span of 18 bases. CDR1 is SGHTA, CDR2 FQGNSA, per germline. The CDR3 totals 19 residues. CDR3 sequence: CASSLAYRNYFRNTGELFF. The CDR3 DNA follows: TGTGCCAGCAGCTTAGCGTACCGAAATTACTTTAGGAACACCGGGGAGCTGTTTTTT.

The rearrangement uses TRBV5-8 and TRBJ1-5; weak D call: TRBD1 (5 bases). Per the germline V gene, CDR1 is SGHTS and CDR2 is YDEGEE. CDR3 length: 14 residues. The V and J ends lost 7 bases and 0 bases respectively, with 11 bases between them. The CDR3 protein is CASAGDYSNQPQHF. The CDR3 nucleotides read TGTGCCAGCGCGGGGGACTATAGCAATCAGCCCCAGCATTTT.